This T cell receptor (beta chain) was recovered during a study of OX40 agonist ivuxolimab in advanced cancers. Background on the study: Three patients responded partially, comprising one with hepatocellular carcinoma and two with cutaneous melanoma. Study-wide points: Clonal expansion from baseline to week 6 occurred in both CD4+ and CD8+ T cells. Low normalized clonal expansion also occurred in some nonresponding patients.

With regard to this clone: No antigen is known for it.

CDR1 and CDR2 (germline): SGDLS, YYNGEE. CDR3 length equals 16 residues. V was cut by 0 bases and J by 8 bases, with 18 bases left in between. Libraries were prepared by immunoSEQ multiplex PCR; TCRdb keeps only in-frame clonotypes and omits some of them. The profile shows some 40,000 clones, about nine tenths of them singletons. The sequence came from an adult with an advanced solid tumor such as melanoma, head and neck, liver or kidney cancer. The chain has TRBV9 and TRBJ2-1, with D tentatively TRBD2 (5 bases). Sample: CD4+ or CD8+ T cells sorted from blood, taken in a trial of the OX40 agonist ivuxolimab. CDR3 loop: CASSVEGVTSKYEQFF. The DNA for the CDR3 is TGTGCCAGCAGCGTAGAGGGAGTTACCTCTAAATATGAGCAGTTCTTC.